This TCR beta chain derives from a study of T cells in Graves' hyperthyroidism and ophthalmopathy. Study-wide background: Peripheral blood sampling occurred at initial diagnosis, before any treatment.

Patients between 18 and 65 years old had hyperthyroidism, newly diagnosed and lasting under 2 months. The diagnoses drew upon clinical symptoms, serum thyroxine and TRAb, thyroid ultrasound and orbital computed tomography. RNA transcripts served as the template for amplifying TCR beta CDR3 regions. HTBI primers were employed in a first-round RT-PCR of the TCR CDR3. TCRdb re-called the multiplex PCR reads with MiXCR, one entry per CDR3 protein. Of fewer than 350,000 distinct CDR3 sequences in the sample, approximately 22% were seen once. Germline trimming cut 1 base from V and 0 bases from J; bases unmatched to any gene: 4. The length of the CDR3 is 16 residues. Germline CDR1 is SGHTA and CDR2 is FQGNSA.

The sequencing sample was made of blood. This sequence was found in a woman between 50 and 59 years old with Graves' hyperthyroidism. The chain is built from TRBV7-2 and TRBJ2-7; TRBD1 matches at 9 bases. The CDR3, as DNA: TGTGCCAGCAGCTTAGTAGGGGGACAGGGCTCCTACGAGCAGTACTTC. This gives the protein CASSLVGGQGSYEQYF.